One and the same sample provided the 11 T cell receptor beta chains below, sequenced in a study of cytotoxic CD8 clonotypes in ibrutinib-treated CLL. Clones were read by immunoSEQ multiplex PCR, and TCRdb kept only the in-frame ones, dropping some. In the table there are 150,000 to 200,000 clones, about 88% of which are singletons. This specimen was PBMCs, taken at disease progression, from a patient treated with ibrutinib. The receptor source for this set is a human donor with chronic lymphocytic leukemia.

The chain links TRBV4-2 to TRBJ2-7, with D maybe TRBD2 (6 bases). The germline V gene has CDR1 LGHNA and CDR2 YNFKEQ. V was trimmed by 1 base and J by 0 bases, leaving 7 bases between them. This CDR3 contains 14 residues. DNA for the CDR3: TGTGCCAGCAGCCAAGCGGGAGACTCCTACGAGCAGTACTTC. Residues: CASSQAGDSYEQYF.

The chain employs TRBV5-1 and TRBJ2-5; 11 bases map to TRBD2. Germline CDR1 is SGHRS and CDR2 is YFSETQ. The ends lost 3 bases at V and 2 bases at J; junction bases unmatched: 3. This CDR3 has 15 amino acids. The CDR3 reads CASSYGLAGQETQYF. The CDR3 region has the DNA TGCGCCAGCAGCTACGGACTAGCGGGTCAAGAGACCCAGTACTTC.

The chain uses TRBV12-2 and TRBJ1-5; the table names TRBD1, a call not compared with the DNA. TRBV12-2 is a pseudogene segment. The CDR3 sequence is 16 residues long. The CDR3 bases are TGTGCAAGTCGCTCCTGTTCACAGGGGGCACATCAGCCCCAGCATTTT. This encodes CASRSCSQGAHQPQHF.

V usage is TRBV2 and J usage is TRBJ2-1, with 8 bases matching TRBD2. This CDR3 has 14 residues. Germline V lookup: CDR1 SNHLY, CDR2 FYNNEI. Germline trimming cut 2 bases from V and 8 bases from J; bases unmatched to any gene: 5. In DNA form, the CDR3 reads TGTGCCAGCAGTGAATTGCGGGAGGTCCATGAGCAGTTCTTC. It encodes CASSELREVHEQFF. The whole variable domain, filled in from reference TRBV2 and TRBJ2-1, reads EPEVTQTPSHQVTQMGQEVILRCVPISNHLYFYWYRQILGQKVEFLVSFYNNEISEKSEIFDDQFSVERPDGSNFTLKIRSTKLEDSAMYFCASSELREVHEQFFGPGTRLTVL.

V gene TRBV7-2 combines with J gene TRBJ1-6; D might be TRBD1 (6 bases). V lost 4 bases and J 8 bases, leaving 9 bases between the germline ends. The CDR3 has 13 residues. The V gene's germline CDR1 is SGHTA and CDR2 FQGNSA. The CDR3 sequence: CASSSYRDSPLHF. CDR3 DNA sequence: TGTGCCAGCAGCTCATACAGGGATTCACCCCTCCACTTT. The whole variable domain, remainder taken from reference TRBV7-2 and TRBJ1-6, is GAGVSQSPSNKVTEKGKDVELRCDPISGHTALYWYRQSLGQGLEFLIYFQGNSAPDKSGLPSDRFSAERTGGSVSTLTIQRTQQEDSAVYLCASSSYRDSPLHFGNGTRLTVT.

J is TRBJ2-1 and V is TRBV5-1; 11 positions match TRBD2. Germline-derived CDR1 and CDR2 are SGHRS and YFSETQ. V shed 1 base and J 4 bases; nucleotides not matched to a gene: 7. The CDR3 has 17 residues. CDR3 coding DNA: TGCGCCAGCAGCTTGACTGCCGGGACTAGCGGATACAATGAGCAGTTCTTC. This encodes CASSLTAGTSGYNEQFF.

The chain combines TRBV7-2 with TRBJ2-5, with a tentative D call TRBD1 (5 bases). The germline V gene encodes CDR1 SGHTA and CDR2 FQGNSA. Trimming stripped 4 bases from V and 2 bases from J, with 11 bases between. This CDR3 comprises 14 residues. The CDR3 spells CASSSRTPQETQYF. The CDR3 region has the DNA TGTGCCAGCAGCTCTAGGACACCTCAAGAGACCCAGTACTTC.

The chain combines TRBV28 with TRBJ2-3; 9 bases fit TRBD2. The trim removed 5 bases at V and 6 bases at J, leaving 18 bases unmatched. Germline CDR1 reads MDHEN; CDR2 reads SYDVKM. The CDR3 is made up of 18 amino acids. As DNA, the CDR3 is TGTGCCAGCAGTCAACTTAGGTGGCGGGAGGGGAGGTTGGATACGCAGTATTTT. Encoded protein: CASSQLRWREGRLDTQYF. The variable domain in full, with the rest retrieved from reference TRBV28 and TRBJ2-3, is DVKVTQSSRYLVKRTGEKVFLECVQDMDHENMFWYRQDPGLGLRLIYFSYDVKMKEKGDIPEGYSVSREKKERFSLILESASTNQTSMYLCASSQLRWREGRLDTQYFGPGTRLTVL.

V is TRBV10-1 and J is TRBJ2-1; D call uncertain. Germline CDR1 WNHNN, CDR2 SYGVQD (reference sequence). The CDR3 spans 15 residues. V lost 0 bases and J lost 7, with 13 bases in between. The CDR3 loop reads CASSESGDSKNEQFF. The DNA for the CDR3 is TGCGCCAGCAGTGAGTCAGGAGATTCCAAGAATGAGCAGTTCTTC.

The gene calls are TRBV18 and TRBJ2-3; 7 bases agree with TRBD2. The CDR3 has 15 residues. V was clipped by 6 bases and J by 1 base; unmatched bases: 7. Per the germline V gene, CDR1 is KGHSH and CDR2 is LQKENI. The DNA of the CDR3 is TGTGCCAGCTCCGTGGAGCGGGGTGGCACAGATACGCAGTATTTT. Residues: CASSVERGGTDTQYF. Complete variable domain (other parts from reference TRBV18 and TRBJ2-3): NAGVMQNPRHLVRRRGQEARLRCSPMKGHSHVYWYRQLPEEGLKFMVYLQKENIIDESGMPKERFSAEFPKEGPSILRIQQVVRGDSAAYFCASSVERGGTDTQYFGPGTRLTVL.

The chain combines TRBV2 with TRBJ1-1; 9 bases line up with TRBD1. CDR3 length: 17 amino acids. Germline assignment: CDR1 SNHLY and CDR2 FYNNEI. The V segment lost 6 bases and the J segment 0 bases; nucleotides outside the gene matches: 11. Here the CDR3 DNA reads TGTGCCAGCAGGCGGGACAGGGTCCCAATCTTGAACACTGAAGCTTTCTTT. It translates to CASRRDRVPILNTEAFF. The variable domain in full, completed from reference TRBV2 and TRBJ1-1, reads EPEVTQTPSHQVTQMGQEVILRCVPISNHLYFYWYRQILGQKVEFLVSFYNNEISEKSEIFDDQFSVERPDGSNFTLKIRSTKLEDSAMYFCASRRDRVPILNTEAFFGQGTRLTVV.